The 9 T cell receptor beta chains given below trace back to one sample, sequenced in a study of shared clonotypes between healthy human individuals. Method: immunoSEQ multiplex PCR; TCRdb's copy keeps in-frame clones and lacks some. Of around 1 million clones listed, 76% are singletons. The material sequenced was memory CD4+ T cells sorted from blood. The subset here: CD45RA-negative fraction. The receptor set was obtained from a man younger than 35 in good health.

The chain carries TRBV5-1 and TRBJ2-5; D may be TRBD2 (6 bases). Germline CDR1 SGHRS, CDR2 YFSETQ. The V end lost 3 bases, the J end lost 3 bases, and 12 bases lay between the germline ends. The CDR3 sequence is 14 residues long. CDR3 nucleotides: TGCGCCAGCAGCTCAGCGGGTATTAAAGAGACCCAGTACTTC. This translates into CASSSAGIKETQYF.

The V gene is TRBV28, the J gene TRBJ2-1; D call uncertain. Germline loops: CDR1 MDHEN, CDR2 SYDVKM. The V gene lost 7 bases and the J gene lost 0 bases, with 13 bases spanning the gap. This CDR3 spans 15 amino acids. DNA for the CDR3: TGTGCCAGCATCGCGGCCGGTGGCTCCTACAATGAGCAGTTCTTC. The encoded protein is CASIAAGGSYNEQFF. Filled out from reference TRBV28 and TRBJ2-1, the complete variable domain reads DVKVTQSSRYLVKRTGEKVFLECVQDMDHENMFWYRQDPGLGLRLIYFSYDVKMKEKGDIPEGYSVSREKKERFSLILESASTNQTSMYLCASIAAGGSYNEQFFGPGTRLTVL.

This chain uses TRBV29-1 with TRBJ2-3; D is undetermined. Germline lookup yields CDR1 SQVTM and CDR2 ANQGSEA. The CDR3 contains 16 residues. Trimming took 4 bases from V and 2 from J, leaving 19 bases between them. As DNA, the CDR3 is TGCAGCGTTGCCCGACCTGTGGTAACGAACACAGATACGCAGTATTTT. Amino acid sequence: CSVARPVVTNTDTQYF.

V is TRBV2 and J is TRBJ1-5, with 7 positions matching TRBD1. Unmatched junction bases numbered 8, after V lost 5 bases and J lost 1 base. This CDR3 has 16 amino acids. In germline, CDR1 is SNHLY, CDR2 FYNNEI. The chain's CDR3 is CASSPRGTESNQPQHF. Written as DNA, the CDR3 is TGTGCCAGCAGTCCCCGGGGGACAGAGAGCAATCAGCCCCAGCATTTT.

This chain connects TRBV5-1 to TRBJ1-1, with D unclear. Germline CDR1 and CDR2: SGHRS and YFSETQ. V lost 4 bases to trimming and J lost 6 bases, with 22 bases between them. The CDR3 is 16 amino acids. The CDR3 protein is CASSPQRPGHGSEAFF. CDR3 nucleotides: TGCGCCAGCAGCCCCCAAAGGCCAGGTCATGGGTCTGAAGCTTTCTTT.

This clone was seen a few times. The V and J genes are TRBV20-1 and TRBJ1-1; 7 bases fit TRBD1. The V gene end was trimmed by 0 bases and the J gene end by 14 bases; junction bases not matched to a gene: 6. CDR3 size: 11 residues. Germline V lookup: CDR1 DFQATT, CDR2 SNEGSKA (reference sequence). DNA for the CDR3: TGCAGTGCTAGAGAAACAGGGGAAGGCTTCTTT. As protein: CSARETGEGFF.

The chain recombines TRBV2 with TRBJ1-2; D may be TRBD1 (5 bases). The CDR3 is made up of 13 amino acids. The germline gives CDR1 SNHLY, CDR2 FYNNEI. V was pared by 7 bases and J by 7 bases, with 16 bases between. The CDR3 DNA sequence: TGTGCCAGCACTACGACAGTTGAGGTTGGCTACACCTTC. Amino acid sequence: CASTTTVEVGYTF.

CDR3 sequence reads: CASSQGQGNSPLHF. CDR3 nucleotide sequence: TGTGCCAGCAGCCAGGGACAGGGTAATTCACCCCTCCACTTT. The J gene is TRBJ1-6, the V gene TRBV6-6; 9 bases map to TRBD1. CDR3 size: 14 residues. Losses at the gene ends were 6 bases for V and 6 bases for J; bases not matched to a gene: 3. Germline CDR1 MNHNY, CDR2 SVGAGI (reference sequence).

The V call is TRBV20-1, the J call TRBJ2-3; no firm D call. This CDR3 is 10 amino acids long. Germline values: CDR1 DFQATT, CDR2 SNEGSKA (reference sequence). Trimming removed 3 bases from V and 8 bases from J, with 6 bases in between. As DNA, the CDR3 is TGCAGTGCTAGTTTTGGTACGCAGTATTTT. As protein: CSASFGTQYF.